Sequencing of this T cell receptor beta chain was carried out in a study of control samples from healthy donors and cancer patients. The CDR3 loop spans 14 amino acids. Germline-derived CDR1 and CDR2 are MNHEY and SVGAGI. With 5 bases clipped from V and 2 bases from J, the junction kept 2 bases outside the gene matches. Method: immunoSEQ multiplex PCR; TCRdb's copy keeps in-frame clones and lacks some. The sample records some 120,000 clones, around 87% being singletons. Sequenced input: blood. The genes are TRBV6-5 and TRBJ2-3, with 9 bases lining up with TRBD2. The origin of this receptor is a man aged 55 to 69 in good health. In nucleotides, the CDR3 is TGTGCCAGCAGTACGGGACTAGCCACAGATACGCAGTATTTT. Residues: CASSTGLATDTQYF.